This TCR beta chain originates from a study of human T cells and chemical hapten exposure (dated by TCRdb to the early 2020s). General notes on the study: For sensitization, 2% DPC in acetone was applied to a roughly 2 cm by roughly 2 cm area of upper inner arm skin. Libraries were pooled for sequencing, and variation in per-sample TCR yields was attributed mainly to small differences in library volumes within the pool. Throughout the study period of around 25 weeks, patients also received therapeutic DPC doses to the scalp every week. For TCR sequencing, blood came from some 31 alopecia patients at anywhere from one to four time points (pre-sensitization, 2, 6 and 24 weeks). The mostly female patient cohort included alopecia areata with under or over 50% scalp involvement, alopecia totalis and alopecia universalis. Patient blood was sampled pre-sensitization (week 0) and at 2, 6 and about 24 weeks after DPC sensitization. Peripheral blood TCR repertoire changes were tracked in vivo in alopecia patients during primary and secondary sensitization to the hapten diphenylcyclopropenone (DPC). Patch testing on the upper back used Finn chambers containing 0.01% DPC, with scoring done after 6 days according to International Contact Dermatitis Research Group standards. The research as a whole found: Expanded TCRs formed significantly more large CDR3 similarity clusters than pre-sensitization or healthy control sets, consistent with antigen-driven responses. The number of TCRs above 1 in 1000 frequency did not change with DPC sensitization; there was no evidence of global repertoire structure alterations. After repeated subsampling, the strength of the expansion versus patch-test correlation and the threshold at which it became significant changed. The number of PT1 expanded TCRs positively correlated with patch test score, significant at thresholds 8, 16 and 32 but not 4. All patients had alopecia, a presumed autoimmune disease, so their immune response might differ from that of healthy individuals.

Libraries were constructed by RACE. Instrument used: NextSeq 500. Library preparation attached unique molecular identifiers to individual cDNA molecules for quantitative, reproducible TCR counting. From each blood RNA sample, both TCR alpha and TCR beta chains were sequenced. Concerning the study's data processing: The median number of TCRs per sample was around 100,000, ranging from about 20,000 to 690,600. V, J and CDR3 annotation of the TCR reads was performed with the Decombinator software suite. For the PS versus PT1 abundance plots, all samples were subsampled to the same number of TCRs (28,000). TCRs were defined as expanded if absent before sensitization and observed at least eight times at the 2-week time point. TCRdb redid the processing of the public reads, applying fastp at Q25 and MiXCR, and retained in-frame beta chains. Each record represents a unique CDR3 protein, reported with the most common genes and DNA among its rows. Here the V and J calls rest on TCRdb's processing, not on the authors' analysis. The sample table lists some 80,000 distinct CDR3 sequences, about 9.4% of them with a count of one. 2.5% of the sample is taken by the ten largest.

Explained via the paper, the time point label denotes: patch test 2, 6 weeks after DPC sensitization. According to the study, the label for this sample's treatment or condition signals: therapeutic diphenylcyclopropenone sensitization with weekly scalp DPC. At each patch-test visit, blood was drawn before the patch test was applied. Patients were eligible if aged 18 to 70, diagnosed with alopecia and judged suitable for DPC therapy, and pregnant patients were excluded. Unfractionated whole blood was collected in Tempus Blood RNA tubes, and total RNA was extracted from that blood. There are 13 amino acids in the CDR3, from cysteine to phenylalanine inclusive. Of the read, only the CDR3 DNA is kept; its 39 bases are in frame from base 1. V loses 5 bases, J loses 3 bases, and the germline ends lie 8 bases apart. There are many counts of this clonotype. Its antigen remains unidentified. Per-base qualities were not stored, and no clone one base away is much larger.

The receptor was isolated from a woman aged 25 to 39 with alopecia areata. Some clones in this sample may be carry-over from other donors' samples. Sample: whole blood, taken in connection with sensitization to the hapten diphenylcyclopropenone (DPC). The rearrangement combines TRBV12-3 or TRBV12-4 with TRBJ1-5; there is no confident call for the D gene. CDR3 reads: CASSRSVNQPQHF. The nucleotides are TGTGCCAGCAGTCGATCAGTCAATCAGCCCCAGCATTTT.